This TCR beta chain derives from a study of T cell responses to AZD1222 COVID-19 vaccine. Findings of the study overall: The study found vaccine-associated CD4 TCRs spanning spike, dominant at 160-218 and 743-854. There were mostly white British donors and more females than males, and clonal diversity was possibly underestimated. When two AZD1222 doses had been given, Spike-specific TCR breadth and depth rose.

The CDR3 runs 13 residues. Germline lookup yields CDR1 WNHNN and CDR2 SYGVQD (reference sequence). V lost 2 bases and J 2 bases, leaving 4 bases between the germline ends. This clone was counted once. Its cognate antigen is unknown. Repertoires were generated with immunoSEQ multiplex PCR, while TCRdb's copy carries only in-frame clones and drops some. The table records 150,000 to 200,000 clones, 93% of them present only once. The receptor comes from an adult in good health. The input for sequencing was peripheral blood, taken on day 0 of AZD1222 vaccination. This chain connects TRBV10-1 to TRBJ1-3; no firm D call. The CDR3 DNA reads TGCGCCAGCAGTGAGCCCCCTGGAAACACCATATATTTT. Translation gives CASSEPPGNTIYF.